These T cell receptor beta chains were read from a single sample in a study of T cells after yellow fever vaccination. TCRdb passed the 5' RACE reads through MiXCR, listing each CDR3 protein once. The sample comprises more than 450,000 distinct CDR3 sequences, 21% of which are singletons, and about 15% rests with the top ten. The material sequenced was PBMCs, taken less than 25 days after the first yellow fever vaccination. The receptors were gathered from a man aged 18-30 years who received the YFV17D yellow fever vaccine. Each CDR3 is given with its conserved first and last residue. Expanded clones are given a class, and other clones once, few, many or no size at all.

>TRBJ1-5|.|TRBV11-2
CASSLGKGSNQPQHF
>TRBJ2-1|.|TRBV28
CASSFSPGLEQFF
>TRBJ1-3|.|TRBV5-1
CASSLDAWDLSGNTIYF
>TRBJ2-1|many|TRBV7-9
CASSPGQSLHNEQFF
>TRBJ2-2|.|TRBV27
CASSNRRGAGELFF
>TRBJ2-3|.|TRBV3-1
CASSQLRLAGTDTQYF
>TRBJ1-2|once|TRBV20-1
CSARSSDRDYGYTF
>TRBJ2-3|.|TRBV4-3
CASSHRQGQADTQYF
>TRBJ2-2|.|TRBV24-1
CATSAPGTIIGGELFF
>TRBJ2-6|.|TRBV9
CASRRGTRNSGANVLTF